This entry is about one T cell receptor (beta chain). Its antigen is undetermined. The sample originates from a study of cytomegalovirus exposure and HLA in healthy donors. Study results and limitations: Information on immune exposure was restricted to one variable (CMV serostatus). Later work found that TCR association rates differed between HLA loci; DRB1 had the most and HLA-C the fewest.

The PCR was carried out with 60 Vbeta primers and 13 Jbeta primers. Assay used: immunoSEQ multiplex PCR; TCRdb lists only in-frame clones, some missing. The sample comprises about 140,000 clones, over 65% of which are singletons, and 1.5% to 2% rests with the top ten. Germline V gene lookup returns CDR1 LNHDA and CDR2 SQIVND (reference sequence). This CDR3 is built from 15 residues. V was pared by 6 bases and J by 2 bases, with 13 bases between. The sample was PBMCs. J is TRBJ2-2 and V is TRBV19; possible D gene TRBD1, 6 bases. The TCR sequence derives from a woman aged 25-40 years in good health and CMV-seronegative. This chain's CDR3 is CASRGQGGNTGELFF. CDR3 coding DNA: TGTGCCAGTAGGGGGCAAGGGGGAAACACCGGGGAGCTGTTTTTT.